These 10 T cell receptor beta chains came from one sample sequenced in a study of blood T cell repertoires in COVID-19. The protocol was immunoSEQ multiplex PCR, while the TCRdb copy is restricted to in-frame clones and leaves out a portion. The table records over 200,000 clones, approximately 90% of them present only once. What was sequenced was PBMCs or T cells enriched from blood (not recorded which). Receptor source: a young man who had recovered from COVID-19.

The CDR3 bases are TGTGCCAGCAGCTCTACTCGACAGGGCTGGAGTTCACCCCTCCACTTT. Its translation: CASSSTRQGWSSPLHF. This chain joins TRBV7-9 and TRBJ1-6; 7 bases map to TRBD1. Germline V gene lookup returns CDR1 SEHNR and CDR2 FQNEAQ (reference sequence). The CDR3 is 16 amino acids. Trimming cost V 4 bases and J 9 bases; bases outside gene matches: 12. The full variable domain, in which reference TRBV7-9 and TRBJ1-6 provide the parts outside the CDR3, is DTGVSQNPRHKITKRGQNVTFRCDPISEHNRLYWYRQTLGQGPEFLTYFQNEAQLEKSRLLSDRFSAERPKGSFSTLEIQRTEQGDSAMYLCASSSTRQGWSSPLHFGNGTRLTVT.

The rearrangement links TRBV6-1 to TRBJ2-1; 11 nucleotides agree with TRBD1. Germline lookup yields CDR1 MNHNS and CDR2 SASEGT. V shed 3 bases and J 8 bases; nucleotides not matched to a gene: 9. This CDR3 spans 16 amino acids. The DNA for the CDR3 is TGTGCCAGCAGTGAGAAGCCGGGACAGGGGGGGGATGAGCAGTTCTTC. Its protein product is CASSEKPGQGGDEQFF.

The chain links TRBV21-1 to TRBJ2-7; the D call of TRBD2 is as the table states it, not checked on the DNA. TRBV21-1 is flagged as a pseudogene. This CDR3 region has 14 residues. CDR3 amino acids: CASSKGEGLYEQYF. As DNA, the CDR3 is TGTGCCAGCAGCAAAGGGGAGGGACTCTACGAGCAGTACTTC.

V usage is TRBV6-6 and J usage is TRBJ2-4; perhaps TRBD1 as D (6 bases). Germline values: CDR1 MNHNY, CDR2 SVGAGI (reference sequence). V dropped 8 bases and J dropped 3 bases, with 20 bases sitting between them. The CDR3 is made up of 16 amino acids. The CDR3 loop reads CASGKTGSGLKNIQYF. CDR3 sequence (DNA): TGTGCCAGCGGAAAAACAGGGTCGGGCCTCAAAAACATTCAGTACTTC.

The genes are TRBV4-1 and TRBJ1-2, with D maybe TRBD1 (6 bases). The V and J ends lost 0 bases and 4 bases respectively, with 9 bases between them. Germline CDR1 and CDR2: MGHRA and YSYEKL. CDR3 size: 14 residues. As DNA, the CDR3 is TGCGCCAGCAGCCAAGAAGGACAGCGCTATGGCTACACCTTC. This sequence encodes CASSQEGQRYGYTF.

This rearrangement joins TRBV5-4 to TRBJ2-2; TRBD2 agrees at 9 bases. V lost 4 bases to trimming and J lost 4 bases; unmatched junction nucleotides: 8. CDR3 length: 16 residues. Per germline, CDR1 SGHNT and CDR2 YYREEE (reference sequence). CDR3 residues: CASSPGGGRATGELFF. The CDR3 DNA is TGTGCCAGCAGCCCGGGGGGCGGGAGGGCCACCGGGGAGCTGTTTTTT.

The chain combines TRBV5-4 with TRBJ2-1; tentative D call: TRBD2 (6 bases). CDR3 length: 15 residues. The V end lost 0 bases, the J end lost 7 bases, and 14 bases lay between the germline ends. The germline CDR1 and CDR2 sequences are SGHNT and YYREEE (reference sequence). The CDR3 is CASSLGLYGGNEQFF. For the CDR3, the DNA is TGTGCCAGCAGCTTGGGCCTCTATGGGGGGAATGAGCAGTTCTTC.

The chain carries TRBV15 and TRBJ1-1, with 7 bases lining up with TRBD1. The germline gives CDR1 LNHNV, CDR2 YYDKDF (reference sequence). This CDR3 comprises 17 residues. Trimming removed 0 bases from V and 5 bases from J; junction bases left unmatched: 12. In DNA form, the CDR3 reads TGTGCCACCAGCAGAGATATAGCGAGGGGGCAGTCGACTGAAGCTTTCTTT. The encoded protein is CATSRDIARGQSTEAFF. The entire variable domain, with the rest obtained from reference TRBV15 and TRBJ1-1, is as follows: DAMVIQNPRYQVTQFGKPVTLSCSQTLNHNVMYWYQQKSSQAPKLLFHYYDKDFNNEADTPDNFQSRRPNTSFCFLDIRSPGLGDTAMYLCATSRDIARGQSTEAFFGQGTRLTVV.

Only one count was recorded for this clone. The CDR3 protein is CSVVRGLNTEAFF. CDR3 nucleotide sequence: TGCAGCGTTGTAAGGGGCTTGAACACTGAAGCTTTCTTT. This chain connects TRBV29-1 to TRBJ1-1; D might be TRBD1 (5 bases). V lost 4 bases and J lost 0, with 9 bases in between. Germline lookup yields CDR1 SQVTM and CDR2 ANQGSEA. The CDR3 spans 13 residues.

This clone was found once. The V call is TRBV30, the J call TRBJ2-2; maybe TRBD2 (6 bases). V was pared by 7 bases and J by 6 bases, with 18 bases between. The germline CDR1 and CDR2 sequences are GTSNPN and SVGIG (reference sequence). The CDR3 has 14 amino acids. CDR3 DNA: TGTGCCTTAGGGACGCTAGCGTTTTCCGGGGAGCTGTTTTTT. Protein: CALGTLAFSGELFF.